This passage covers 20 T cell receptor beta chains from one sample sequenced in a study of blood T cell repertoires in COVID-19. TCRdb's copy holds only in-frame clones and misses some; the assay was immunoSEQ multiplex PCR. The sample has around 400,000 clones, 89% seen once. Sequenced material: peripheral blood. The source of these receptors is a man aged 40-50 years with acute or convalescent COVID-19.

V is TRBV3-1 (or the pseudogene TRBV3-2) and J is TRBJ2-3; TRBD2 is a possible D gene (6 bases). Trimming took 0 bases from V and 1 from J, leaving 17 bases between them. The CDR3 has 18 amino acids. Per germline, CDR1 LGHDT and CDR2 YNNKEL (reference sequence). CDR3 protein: CASSQDFPGGRGTDTQYF. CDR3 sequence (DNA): TGTGCCAGCAGCCAAGATTTCCCCGGGGGTAGGGGCACAGATACGCAGTATTTT.

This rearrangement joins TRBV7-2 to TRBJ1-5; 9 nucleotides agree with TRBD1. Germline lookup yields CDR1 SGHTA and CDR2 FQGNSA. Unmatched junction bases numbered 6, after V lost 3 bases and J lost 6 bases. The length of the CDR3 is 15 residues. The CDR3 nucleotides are TGTGCCAGCAGCTTGGCGGGACAGGGTTTTCAGCCCCAGCATTTT. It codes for CASSLAGQGFQPQHF. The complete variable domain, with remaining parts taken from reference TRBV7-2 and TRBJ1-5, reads GAGVSQSPSNKVTEKGKDVELRCDPISGHTALYWYRQSLGQGLEFLIYFQGNSAPDKSGLPSDRFSAERTGGSVSTLTIQRTQQEDSAVYLCASSLAGQGFQPQHFGDGTRLSIL.

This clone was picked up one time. As DNA, the CDR3 is TGTGCCAGCACCCAAAGCGGGGCTCCTAGGGGCACTGAAGCTTTCTTT. It specifies CASTQSGAPRGTEAFF. The rearrangement joins TRBV25-1 to TRBJ1-1; the D gene is possibly TRBD1 (5 bases). The CDR3 loop spans 16 amino acids. The V end was cut by 7 bases, the J end by 4 bases, with 22 bases between. The V gene's germline CDR1 is MGHDK and CDR2 SYGVNS.

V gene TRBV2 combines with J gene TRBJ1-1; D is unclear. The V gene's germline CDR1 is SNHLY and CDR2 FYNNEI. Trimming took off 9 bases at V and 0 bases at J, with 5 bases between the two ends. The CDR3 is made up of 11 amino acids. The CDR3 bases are TGTGCCAGTAATATGAACACTGAAGCTTTCTTT. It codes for CASNMNTEAFF.

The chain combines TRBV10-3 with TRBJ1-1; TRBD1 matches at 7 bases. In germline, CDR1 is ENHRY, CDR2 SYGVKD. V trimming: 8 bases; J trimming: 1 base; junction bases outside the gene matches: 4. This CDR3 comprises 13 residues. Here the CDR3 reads CAIAAGGNTEAFF. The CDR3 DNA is TGTGCCATCGCGGCAGGGGGGAACACTGAAGCTTTCTTT.

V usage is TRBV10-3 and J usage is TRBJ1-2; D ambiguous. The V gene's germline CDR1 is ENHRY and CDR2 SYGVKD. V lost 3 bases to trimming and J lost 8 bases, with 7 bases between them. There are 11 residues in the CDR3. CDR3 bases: TGTGCCATCAGTGACCGTGGCGGCTACACCTTC. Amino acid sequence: CAISDRGGYTF.

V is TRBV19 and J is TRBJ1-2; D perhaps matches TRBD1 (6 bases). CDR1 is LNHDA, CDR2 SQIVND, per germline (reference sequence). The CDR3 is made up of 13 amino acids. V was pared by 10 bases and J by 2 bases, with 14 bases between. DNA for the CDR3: TGTGCCACAGGAAGCAGGGGAAACTATGGCTACACCTTC. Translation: CATGSRGNYGYTF.

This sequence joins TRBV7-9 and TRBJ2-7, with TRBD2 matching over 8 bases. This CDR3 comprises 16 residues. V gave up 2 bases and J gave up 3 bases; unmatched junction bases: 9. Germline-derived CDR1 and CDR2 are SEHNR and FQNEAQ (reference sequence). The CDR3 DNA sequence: TGTGCCAGCAGCTTAAGGCGGACTAGCCGGGACTACGAGCAGTACTTC. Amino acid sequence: CASSLRRTSRDYEQYF.

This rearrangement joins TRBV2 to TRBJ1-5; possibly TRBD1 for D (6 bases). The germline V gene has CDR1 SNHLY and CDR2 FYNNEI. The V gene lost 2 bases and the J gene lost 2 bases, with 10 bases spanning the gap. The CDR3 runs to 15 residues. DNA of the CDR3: TGTGCCAGCAGTGAAAGTGCAGGGGGCAATCAGCCCCAGCATTTT. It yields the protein CASSESAGGNQPQHF.

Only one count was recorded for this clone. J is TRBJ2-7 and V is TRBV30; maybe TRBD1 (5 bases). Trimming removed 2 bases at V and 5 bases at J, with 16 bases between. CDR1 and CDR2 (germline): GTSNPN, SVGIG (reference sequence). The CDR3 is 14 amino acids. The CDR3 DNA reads TGTGCCTGGAGTATATTGGGCAGGGCGGACGAGCAGTACTTC. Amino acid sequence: CAWSILGRADEQYF.

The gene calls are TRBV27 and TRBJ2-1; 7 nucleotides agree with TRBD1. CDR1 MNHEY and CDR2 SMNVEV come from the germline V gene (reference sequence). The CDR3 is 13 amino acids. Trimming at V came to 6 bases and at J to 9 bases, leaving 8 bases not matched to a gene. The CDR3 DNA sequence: TGTGCCAGCAGGGGGACAGTCGTTTTTGAGCAGTTCTTC. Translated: CASRGTVVFEQFF.

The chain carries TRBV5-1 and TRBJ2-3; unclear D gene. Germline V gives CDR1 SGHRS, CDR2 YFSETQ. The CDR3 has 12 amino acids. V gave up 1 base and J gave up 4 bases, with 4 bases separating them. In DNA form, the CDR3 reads TGCGCCAGCAGCTTGTCCTCAGATACGCAGTATTTT. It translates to CASSLSSDTQYF. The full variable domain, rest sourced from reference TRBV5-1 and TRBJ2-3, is KAGVTQTPRYLIKTRGQQVTLSCSPISGHRSVSWYQQTPGQGLQFLFEYFSETQRNKGNFPGRFSGRQFSNSRSEMNVSTLELGDSALYLCASSLSSDTQYFGPGTRLTVL.

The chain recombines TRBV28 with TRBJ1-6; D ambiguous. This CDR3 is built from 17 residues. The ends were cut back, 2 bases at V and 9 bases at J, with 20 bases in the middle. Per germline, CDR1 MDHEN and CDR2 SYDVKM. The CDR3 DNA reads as TGTGCCAGCAGTTTACCGCTCCATCTAGCCCCCTTTTCACCCCTCCACTTT. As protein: CASSLPLHLAPFSPLHF.

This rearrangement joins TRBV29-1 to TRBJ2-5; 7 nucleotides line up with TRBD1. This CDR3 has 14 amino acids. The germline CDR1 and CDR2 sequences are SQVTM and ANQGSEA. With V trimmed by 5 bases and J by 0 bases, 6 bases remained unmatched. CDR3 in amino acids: CSVPAGGNQETQYF. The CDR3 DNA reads TGCAGCGTTCCAGCAGGGGGAAACCAAGAGACCCAGTACTTC.

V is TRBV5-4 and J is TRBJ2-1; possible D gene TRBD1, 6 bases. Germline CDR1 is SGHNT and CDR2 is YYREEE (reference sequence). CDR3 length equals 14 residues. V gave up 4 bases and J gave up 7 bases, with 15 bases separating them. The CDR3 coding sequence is TGTGCCAGCAGCCGGGACATTTTGGGGAATGAGCAGTTCTTC. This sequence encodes CASSRDILGNEQFF.

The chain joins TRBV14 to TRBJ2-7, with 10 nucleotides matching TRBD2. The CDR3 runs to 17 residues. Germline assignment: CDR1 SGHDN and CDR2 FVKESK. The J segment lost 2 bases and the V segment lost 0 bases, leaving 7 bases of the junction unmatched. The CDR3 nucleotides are TGTGCCAGCAGCCAAGATTCGTGGACTAGCGGAACCTACGAGCAGTACTTC. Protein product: CASSQDSWTSGTYEQYF.

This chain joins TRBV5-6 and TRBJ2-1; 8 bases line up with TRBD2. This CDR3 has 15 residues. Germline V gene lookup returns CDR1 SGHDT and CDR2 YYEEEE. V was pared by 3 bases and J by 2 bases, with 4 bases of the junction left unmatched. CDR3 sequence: CASSSGGATYNEQFF. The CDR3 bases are TGTGCCAGCAGCTCCGGGGGGGCCACCTACAATGAGCAGTTCTTC.

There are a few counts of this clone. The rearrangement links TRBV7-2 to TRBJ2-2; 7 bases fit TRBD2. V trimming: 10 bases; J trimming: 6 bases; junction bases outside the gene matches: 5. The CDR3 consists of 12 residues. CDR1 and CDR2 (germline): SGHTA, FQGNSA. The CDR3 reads CATREGPGELFF. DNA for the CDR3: TGTGCCACCAGGGAGGGCCCCGGGGAGCTGTTTTTT.

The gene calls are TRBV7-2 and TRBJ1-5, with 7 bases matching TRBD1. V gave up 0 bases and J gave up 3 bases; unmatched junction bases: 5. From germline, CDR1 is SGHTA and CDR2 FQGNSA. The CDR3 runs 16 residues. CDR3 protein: CASSLASGQFNQPQHF. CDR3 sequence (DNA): TGTGCCAGCAGCTTAGCGTCGGGACAGTTCAATCAGCCCCAGCATTTT.

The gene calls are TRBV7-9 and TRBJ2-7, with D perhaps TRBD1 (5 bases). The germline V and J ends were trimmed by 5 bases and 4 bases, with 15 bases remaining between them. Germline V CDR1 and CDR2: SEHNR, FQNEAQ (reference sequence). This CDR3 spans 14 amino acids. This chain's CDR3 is CASSLTGNTYEQYF. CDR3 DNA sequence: TGTGCCAGCAGCCTAACAGGTAACACTTACGAGCAGTACTTC.